This TCR beta chain was documented in a study of T cell responses to AZD1222 COVID-19 vaccine. General study points: Most donors were white British, females outnumbered males, and clonal diversity was possibly underestimated.

A note on this clone: What it binds is unknown.

V shed 6 bases and J shed 8 bases, with 20 bases lying between them. Germline V gives CDR1 SGHNT, CDR2 YYREEE (reference sequence). The CDR3 extends over 14 amino acids. The method was immunoSEQ multiplex PCR; TCRdb's version includes in-frame clones alone and lacks a portion of them. The sample lists over 85,000 clones, about 94% occurring once. Here the sequenced sample was peripheral blood, taken 28 days after the second AZD1222 dose. The receptor was isolated from an adult who received the AZD1222 COVID-19 vaccine. This sequence joins TRBV5-4 and TRBJ1-1; D is unclear. DNA of the CDR3: TGTGCCAGCACCTTAGGAGGGCAGCGCGAGGAAGCTTTCTTT. As protein: CASTLGGQREEAFF. The full variable domain, in which reference TRBV5-4 and TRBJ1-1 provide the parts outside the CDR3, is ETGVTQSPTHLIKTRGQQVTLRCSSQSGHNTVSWYQQALGQGPQFIFQYYREEENGRGNFPPRFSGLQFPNYSSELNVNALELDDSALYLCASTLGGQREEAFFGQGTRLTVV.